The source of this T cell receptor beta chain is a study of neurological immune-mediated disorders. General study points: In multiple sclerosis patients, the repertoire cluster was unrelated to clinical or MRI findings. Expanded clones shared no identical CDR3 amino acid sequences across subjects, which suggested private TCR-beta repertoires in all groups.

The cDNA was generated through 5'RACE incorporating 10-nucleotide random UMIs. A single record per CDR3 protein comes from TCRdb applying MiXCR to the 5' RACE reads. This sample yields about 82,000 distinct CDR3 sequences, of which just over 2.5% are seen a single time; roughly 1.2% belongs to the top ten. PBMCs stored at -80 C, numbering 2 million, were the origin of the unsorted libraries. Trimming cost V 0 bases and J 6 bases, with 10 bases left between them. Looked up from germline, CDR1 is DFQATT and CDR2 is SNEGSKA (reference sequence). The CDR3 extends over 13 amino acids. This clonotype occurred many times. Its antigen is as yet unknown.

This chain uses TRBV20-1 with TRBJ2-3; no clear D gene. Sample: PBMCs. The receptor comes from a woman aged 30 to 39 with multiple sclerosis. CDR3 DNA: TGCAGTGCTAGAGACATCGAGCGCGATACGCAGTATTTT. It encodes CSARDIERDTQYF.